These T cell receptor beta chains were read from a single sample in a study of CD8+ T cells in alopecia areata. Libraries were prepared by immunoSEQ multiplex PCR; TCRdb keeps only in-frame clonotypes and omits some of them. The sample gives about 250,000 clones, around three fifths of which show up once; 0.75% to 0.95% is in the top ten. The source material was CD4+ T cells sorted from blood, sampled around week 53, from a patient treated with tofacitinib. These receptor sequences come from a human donor with alopecia areata. The conserved cysteine and the conserved F or W are not part of the CDR3 here. Each record gives: V gene, D gene, clone size, CDR3 length, J gene, CDR3 protein. The D gene is left open where the match is weak. For some rows the clone size is stated as once, few or many, or as a class when expanded; others skip it.

V gene: TRBV30
D gene: TRBD1
clone size: .
CDR3 length: 11
J gene: TRBJ1-3
CDR3 protein: AWDRGQASTIY

V gene: TRBV5-1
D gene: TRBD1
clone size: .
CDR3 length: 13
J gene: TRBJ2-7
CDR3 protein: ASSLLQGAPYEQY

V gene: TRBV7-2
D gene: .
clone size: .
CDR3 length: 11
J gene: TRBJ2-7
CDR3 protein: ASSPVRSYEQY

V gene: TRBV6-5
D gene: .
clone size: .
CDR3 length: 11
J gene: TRBJ2-7
CDR3 protein: ASSYSDGYEQY

V gene: TRBV7-2
D gene: TRBD2
clone size: few
CDR3 length: 14
J gene: TRBJ2-3
CDR3 protein: ASSLGLAGGADTQY

V gene: TRBV25-1
D gene: .
clone size: .
CDR3 length: 13
J gene: TRBJ1-1
CDR3 protein: ASSEWGRTNTEAF

V gene: TRBV25-1
D gene: .
clone size: few
CDR3 length: 12
J gene: TRBJ1-2
CDR3 protein: ASSEWDQLYGYT

V gene: TRBV12-5
D gene: .
clone size: .
CDR3 length: 10
J gene: TRBJ2-7
CDR3 protein: ASALNRLEQY

V gene: TRBV9
D gene: .
clone size: few
CDR3 length: 12
J gene: TRBJ2-3
CDR3 protein: ASNDDWGSDTQY

V gene: TRBV30
D gene: .
clone size: .
CDR3 length: 14
J gene: TRBJ1-5
CDR3 protein: ACEGGSGTGNQPQH

V gene: TRBV12-2
D gene: .
clone size: once
CDR3 length: 13
J gene: TRBJ1-2
CDR3 protein: ASRLVDRVGYGYT

V gene: TRBV7-6
D gene: TRBD2
clone size: .
CDR3 length: 13
J gene: TRBJ2-1
CDR3 protein: ASSFGGSSYNEQF

V gene: TRBV7-2
D gene: TRBD1
clone size: .
CDR3 length: 13
J gene: TRBJ1-2
CDR3 protein: ASSSDRAEYYGYT

V gene: TRBV28
D gene: .
clone size: few
CDR3 length: 14
J gene: TRBJ2-6
CDR3 protein: ASNSLSGSGANVLT

V gene: TRBV7-3
D gene: .
clone size: .
CDR3 length: 13
J gene: TRBJ2-7
CDR3 protein: ASSLSAADSYEQY

V gene: TRBV2
D gene: .
clone size: .
CDR3 length: 10
J gene: TRBJ2-2
CDR3 protein: ASRAFAGELF

V gene: TRBV29-1
D gene: TRBD2
clone size: .
CDR3 length: 11
J gene: TRBJ2-7
CDR3 protein: SALAGGAYEQY

V gene: TRBV30
D gene: .
clone size: .
CDR3 length: 13
J gene: TRBJ1-3
CDR3 protein: AFTGTEESGNTIY

V gene: TRBV20-1
D gene: .
clone size: few
CDR3 length: 8
J gene: TRBJ2-3
CDR3 protein: SAISYTQY

V gene: TRBV2
D gene: .
clone size: .
CDR3 length: 13
J gene: TRBJ2-5
CDR3 protein: ASSEGGAFQETQY

V gene: TRBV29-1
D gene: TRBD1
clone size: few
CDR3 length: 11
J gene: TRBJ2-2
CDR3 protein: STGQGGTGELF

V gene: TRBV2
D gene: TRBD1
clone size: .
CDR3 length: 13
J gene: TRBJ2-5
CDR3 protein: ASSGDRGSEETQY

V gene: TRBV30
D gene: .
clone size: .
CDR3 length: 11
J gene: TRBJ1-6
CDR3 protein: AWSPGNNSPLH

V gene: TRBV7-2
D gene: .
clone size: few
CDR3 length: 13
J gene: TRBJ2-1
CDR3 protein: ASSSDGSSYNEQF

V gene: TRBV27
D gene: .
clone size: .
CDR3 length: 13
J gene: TRBJ1-4
CDR3 protein: ASSKSPSPDEKLF

V gene: TRBV5-1
D gene: .
clone size: .
CDR3 length: 15
J gene: TRBJ2-5
CDR3 protein: ASSLSPRGQIQETQY

V gene: TRBV7-9
D gene: .
clone size: .
CDR3 length: 12
J gene: TRBJ2-7
CDR3 protein: ASSLARSSYEQY

V gene: TRBV30
D gene: .
clone size: .
CDR3 length: 12
J gene: TRBJ1-4
CDR3 protein: AWGSGTTNEKLF

V gene: TRBV6-5
D gene: .
clone size: once
CDR3 length: 14
J gene: TRBJ1-1
CDR3 protein: ASSYLTLSPDTEAF

V gene: TRBV9
D gene: .
clone size: .
CDR3 length: 12
J gene: TRBJ1-5
CDR3 protein: ASSVDYSNQPQH

V gene: TRBV18
D gene: .
clone size: .
CDR3 length: 14
J gene: TRBJ1-2
CDR3 protein: ASSPPEVGGEGGYT

V gene: TRBV10-3
D gene: TRBD1
clone size: few
CDR3 length: 11
J gene: TRBJ1-2
CDR3 protein: AIRDRGSYGYT

V gene: TRBV6-6
D gene: .
clone size: .
CDR3 length: 9
J gene: TRBJ2-5
CDR3 protein: ASSNQETQY

V gene: TRBV30
D gene: .
clone size: once
CDR3 length: 10
J gene: TRBJ1-1
CDR3 protein: AWRDTNTEAF

V gene: TRBV29-1
D gene: .
clone size: .
CDR3 length: 10
J gene: TRBJ1-4
CDR3 protein: SVAGLNEKLF

V gene: TRBV30
D gene: TRBD1
clone size: .
CDR3 length: 13
J gene: TRBJ2-5
CDR3 protein: AWSAGTGGWETQY

V gene: TRBV6-5
D gene: TRBD2
clone size: medium-sized
CDR3 length: 14
J gene: TRBJ2-3
CDR3 protein: ASSYVGLAATDTQY

V gene: TRBV19
D gene: .
clone size: few
CDR3 length: 11
J gene: TRBJ1-2
CDR3 protein: ASSEGTNYGYT

V gene: TRBV7-2
D gene: .
clone size: once
CDR3 length: 14
J gene: TRBJ2-3
CDR3 protein: ASSDPHGTERDTQY

V gene: TRBV6-6
D gene: .
clone size: .
CDR3 length: 12
J gene: TRBJ2-7
CDR3 protein: ASSTAGSGYEQY

V gene: TRBV30
D gene: .
clone size: .
CDR3 length: 10
J gene: TRBJ2-3
CDR3 protein: AWSARSDTQY

V gene: TRBV11-2
D gene: TRBD2
clone size: .
CDR3 length: 15
J gene: TRBJ2-3
CDR3 protein: ASCLTSGGASTDTQY

V gene: TRBV6-6
D gene: TRBD2
clone size: few
CDR3 length: 13
J gene: TRBJ2-5
CDR3 protein: ASSWPGGGPETQY

V gene: TRBV27
D gene: .
clone size: .
CDR3 length: 13
J gene: TRBJ2-1
CDR3 protein: ASSLLGGGPREQF

V gene: TRBV10-3
D gene: .
clone size: few
CDR3 length: 11
J gene: TRBJ2-5
CDR3 protein: AISEGGQETQY

V gene: TRBV2
D gene: .
clone size: .
CDR3 length: 11
J gene: TRBJ1-2
CDR3 protein: ASSVQGFYGYT

V gene: TRBV30
D gene: .
clone size: .
CDR3 length: 11
J gene: TRBJ2-4
CDR3 protein: AWRYMGTDIQY

V gene: TRBV4-1
D gene: .
clone size: .
CDR3 length: 13
J gene: TRBJ1-5
CDR3 protein: ASSQWAGGNQPQH

V gene: TRBV30
D gene: .
clone size: .
CDR3 length: 11
J gene: TRBJ1-1
CDR3 protein: AWTGTLNTEAF

V gene: TRBV2
D gene: .
clone size: .
CDR3 length: 11
J gene: TRBJ2-3
CDR3 protein: ASSVNREDTQY

V gene: TRBV30
D gene: .
clone size: .
CDR3 length: 9
J gene: TRBJ2-1
CDR3 protein: AWSPLAEQF

V gene: TRBV5-6
D gene: .
clone size: .
CDR3 length: 12
J gene: TRBJ2-6
CDR3 protein: ASRALTGANVLT

V gene: TRBV2
D gene: .
clone size: .
CDR3 length: 12
J gene: TRBJ1-5
CDR3 protein: ASGPERGNQPQH

V gene: TRBV7-9
D gene: .
clone size: few
CDR3 length: 10
J gene: TRBJ2-7
CDR3 protein: ASSLEYYEQY

V gene: TRBV9
D gene: TRBD1
clone size: .
CDR3 length: 13
J gene: TRBJ2-5
CDR3 protein: ASSVGDRPRETQY